This TCR beta chain is from a study of patients and donors after allogeneic stem cell transplantation. TCRdb independently ran MiXCR on the RT-PCR reads; one entry per CDR3 protein. The sample holds about 960,000 distinct CDR3 sequences, roughly 18% seen once. Germline loops: CDR1 MNHNS, CDR2 SASEGT. CDR3 size: 13 residues. V was trimmed by 6 bases and J by 2 bases, leaving 11 bases between them. V gene TRBV6-1 combines with J gene TRBJ2-7, with D perhaps being TRBD1 or TRBD2 (6 bases each). The clonotype comes from a human donor who was either an allogeneic HSCT recipient or a stem cell or donor lymphocyte infusion donor (not recorded which). It is not recorded whose cells these are; they may come from a transplant donor. The sample was blood, either unsorted or a sorted T cell fraction (not recorded which). Here the CDR3 reads CASRAGHPYEQYF. The CDR3 nucleotides are TGTGCCAGCAGGGCGGGACATCCCTACGAGCAGTACTTC.